A single T cell receptor (beta chain) is shown here with its context. The antigen remains undetermined. The source of the sample is a study of identical twins. Study-wide results and caveats: Out-of-frame alpha sequences common to twins exhibited a surplus of low generation probability.

In germline, CDR1 is SGHTA, CDR2 FQGNSA. This CDR3 is built from 14 residues. The V end lost 2 bases, the J end lost 0 bases, and 8 bases lay between the germline ends. Template switching introduced a universal primer site, and the cDNA bore unique molecular identifiers. Via MiXCR, TCRdb re-called the 5' RACE reads, giving one row per CDR3 protein. The sample gives roughly 690,000 distinct CDR3 sequences, 21% of which show up once; 4.3% is in the top ten. This sample also appeared in a second study, on T cells expressing NK-cell markers. From that study: According to the study, TCR beta repertoires originated from sorted CD3+CD56+NKG2C+, CD3+CD56+NKG2C- and CD3+CD56-NKG2C+ T cells. There were seven HCMV-seropositive donors and one seronegative donor among the eight sequenced.

The chain joins TRBV7-2 to TRBJ2-7; D remains ambiguous. Sequencing used PBMCs. This receptor was obtained from a young woman in good health. The CDR3 coding sequence is TGTGCCAGCAGCTTAATCCGGAGCTCCTACGAGCAGTACTTC. The encoded protein is CASSLIRSSYEQYF.